In this sample, the clone carrying this TCR beta chain turned up once. Its cognate antigen is unknown. The PCR was carried out with 60 Vbeta primers and 13 Jbeta primers. Measured with immunoSEQ multiplex PCR; TCRdb has only the in-frame clones, and not every one. Among 190,000 or so clones listed, around four fifths were seen once. This entry belongs to a study of cytomegalovirus exposure and HLA in healthy donors. For the study at large: Out of about 190 million T cells, an earlier analysis found around 110 million unique TCR beta sequences in total.

CDR3 size: 14 residues. Germline values: CDR1 MNHNS, CDR2 SASEGT. J gave up 6 bases and V 7 bases, and 6 bases lay outside the gene matches. Study-level results: The Asian-associated ancestry cluster reportedly had fewer N-insertions than the approximately 670-donor mean in a later analysis. Presence/absence analyses took donor sequencing depth as roughly uniform. Upon later analysis, HLA-associated TCR beta chains proved more clonally expanded than other, equally common chains.

The chain couples TRBV6-1 to TRBJ2-2, with 9 bases fitting TRBD1. The sequence was collected from a woman aged 45-60 years in good health and CMV-seropositive. The specimen sequenced was PBMCs. CDR3 loop: CASTLRDRAGELFF. CDR3 bases: TGTGCCAGCACCTTACGGGACAGGGCCGGGGAGCTGTTTTTT.